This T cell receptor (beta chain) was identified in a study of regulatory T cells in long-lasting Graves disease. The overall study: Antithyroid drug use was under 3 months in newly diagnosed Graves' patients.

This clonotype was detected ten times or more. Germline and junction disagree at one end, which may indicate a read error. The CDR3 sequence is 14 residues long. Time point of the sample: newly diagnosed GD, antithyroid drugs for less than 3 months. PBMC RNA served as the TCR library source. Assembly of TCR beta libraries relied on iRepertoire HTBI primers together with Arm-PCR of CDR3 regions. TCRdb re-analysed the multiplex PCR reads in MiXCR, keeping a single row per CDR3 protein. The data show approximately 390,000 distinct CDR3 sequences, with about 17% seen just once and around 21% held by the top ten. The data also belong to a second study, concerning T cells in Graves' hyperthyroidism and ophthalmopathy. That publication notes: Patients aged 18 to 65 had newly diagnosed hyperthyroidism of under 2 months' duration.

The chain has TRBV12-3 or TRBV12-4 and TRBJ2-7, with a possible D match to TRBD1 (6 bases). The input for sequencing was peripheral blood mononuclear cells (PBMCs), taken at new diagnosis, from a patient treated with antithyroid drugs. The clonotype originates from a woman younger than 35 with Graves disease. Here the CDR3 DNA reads TGTGCCAGCAATAGCCGGGACACGACCTACGTGCAGTACTTC. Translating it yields CASNSRDTTYVQYF.